Below are 19 T cell receptor beta chains sequenced from a single sample in a study of blood T cell repertoires in COVID-19. Sequenced by immunoSEQ multiplex PCR; TCRdb stores in-frame clones only, minus some. The repertoire holds more than 200,000 clones, with around 87% as singletons. The sequenced material came from peripheral blood. The receptors here all came from a woman aged 45-65 years with COVID-19, enrolled during active disease.

This rearrangement joins TRBV27 to TRBJ1-1; TRBD1 aligns across 11 bases. With V trimmed by 5 bases and J by 1 base, 3 bases remained unmatched. The germline V gene encodes CDR1 MNHEY and CDR2 SMNVEV (reference sequence). The CDR3 loop spans 15 amino acids. DNA for the CDR3: TGTGCCAGCAGTCGGACAGGGGGCGCGAACACTGAAGCTTTCTTT. The encoded protein is CASSRTGGANTEAFF.

The chain carries TRBV5-5 and TRBJ1-3, with unresolved D. Germline assignment: CDR1 SGHKS and CDR2 YYEKEE (reference sequence). Trimming took off 3 bases at V and 0 bases at J, with 13 bases between the two ends. This CDR3 region has 16 residues. Here the CDR3 reads CASSSAPSRSGNTIYF. The DNA for the CDR3 is TGTGCCAGCAGCTCTGCCCCGAGTCGCTCTGGAAACACCATATATTTT.

This clone was observed once. The rearrangement joins TRBV18 to TRBJ2-3; maybe TRBD2 (7 bases). The CDR3 is 22 residues long. CDR1 is KGHSH and CDR2 is LQKENI in the germline V gene. The V and J ends lost 2 bases and 2 bases respectively, with 32 bases between them. Written as DNA, the CDR3 is TGTGCCAGCTCACCATCGCCCTTCGGCATGTCCGGGGGGCGCCAAGTCACAGATACGCAGTATTTT. Its translation: CASSPSPFGMSGGRQVTDTQYF.

V is TRBV7-9 and J is TRBJ1-2; perhaps TRBD1 as D (6 bases). CDR1 is SEHNR, CDR2 FQNEAQ, per germline (reference sequence). The CDR3 length is 13 residues. V lost 5 bases and J lost 6, with 13 bases in between. This CDR3 reads CASSQTGYNGYTF. CDR3 DNA sequence: TGTGCCAGCAGCCAAACAGGGTACAATGGCTACACCTTC.

This chain links TRBV29-1 with TRBJ2-7, with D possibly being TRBD1 (5 bases). V gave up 1 base and J gave up 3 bases, with 16 bases separating them. The length of the CDR3 is 15 residues. Looked up from germline, CDR1 is SQVTM and CDR2 is ANQGSEA. Written as DNA, the CDR3 is TGCAGCGTTGAAGTCTCGGACATGCCTTACTACGAGCAGTACTTC. Its protein is CSVEVSDMPYYEQYF.

The CDR3 DNA follows: TGTGCCACCAGTGATTCGGACAGGGGATACACCGGGGAGCTGTTTTTT. It translates to CATSDSDRGYTGELFF. This sequence joins TRBV24-1 and TRBJ2-2, with 9 bases lining up with TRBD1. Germline V gene sequence: CDR1 KGHDR, CDR2 SFDVKD. The CDR3 is 16 residues long. Unmatched junction bases numbered 3, after V lost 2 bases and J lost 3 bases.

The rearrangement joins TRBV7-9 to TRBJ2-3, with TRBD1 identical over 7 bases. CDR3 length: 13 amino acids. Germline V gene sequence: CDR1 SEHNR, CDR2 FQNEAQ (reference sequence). The junction had 0 bases not matched to a gene; V was cut back by 1 base and J by 5 bases. CDR3 region: CASSLDRGDTQYF. CDR3 coding DNA: TGTGCCAGCAGCTTAGACAGGGGAGATACGCAGTATTTT.

The chain recombines TRBV11-2 with TRBJ2-7; D is perhaps TRBD1 (6 bases). This CDR3 has 16 amino acids. The germline V and J ends were trimmed by 0 bases and 1 base, with 13 bases remaining between them. In germline, CDR1 is SGHAT, CDR2 FQNNGV. The CDR3 loop is CASSLETHGTSYEQYV. CDR3 sequence (DNA): TGTGCCAGCAGCTTAGAGACACACGGGACATCCTACGAGCAGTACGTC.

The rearrangement joins TRBV28 to TRBJ1-4; TRBD1 agrees at 10 bases. CDR3 length: 14 amino acids. Looked up from germline, CDR1 is MDHEN and CDR2 is SYDVKM. Germline trimming cut 8 bases from V and 8 bases from J; bases unmatched to any gene: 8. The CDR3 DNA reads as TGTGCCAGCTCCGACAGGGGGCGCGACGAAAAACTGTTTTTT. This gives the protein CASSDRGRDEKLFF.

This clone was observed a handful of times. The V gene is TRBV27, the J gene TRBJ2-2; 8 bases agree with TRBD2. The germline gives CDR1 MNHEY, CDR2 SMNVEV (reference sequence). This CDR3 is built from 15 residues. With V trimmed by 1 base and J by 3 bases, 1 base remained unmatched. The chain's CDR3 is CASSLLAGHTGELFF. Here the CDR3 DNA reads TGTGCCAGCAGTTTATTAGCGGGGCACACCGGGGAGCTGTTTTTT.

The chain uses TRBV5-1 and TRBJ2-3; a weak D match, TRBD2 (6 bases). The CDR3 spans 14 residues. Trimming cost V 3 bases and J 3 bases, with 11 bases left between them. The V gene's germline CDR1 is SGHRS and CDR2 YFSETQ. CDR3 coding DNA: TGCGCCAGCAGCTCGAGGCGGGGTACAGATACGCAGTATTTT. Translation gives CASSSRRGTDTQYF.

The rearrangement joins TRBV5-1 to TRBJ2-5; 8 nucleotides match TRBD2. Germline values: CDR1 SGHRS, CDR2 YFSETQ. The CDR3 totals 15 residues. With V trimmed by 7 bases and J by 3 bases, 11 bases remained unmatched. CDR3 coding DNA: TGCGCCAGCTTCACGCCGGGACTAGAAAAAGAGACCCAGTACTTC. Protein sequence: CASFTPGLEKETQYF.

This chain connects TRBV2 to TRBJ2-5, with TRBD1 identical over 8 bases. Germline V CDR1 and CDR2: SNHLY, FYNNEI. There are 15 residues in the CDR3. V lost 0 bases, J lost 5 bases, and 5 bases stayed unmatched. The CDR3 region is CASSEAKTGVETQYF. The CDR3, as DNA: TGTGCCAGCAGTGAAGCGAAGACAGGGGTTGAGACCCAGTACTTC. The full variable domain, completed using reference TRBV2 and TRBJ2-5, is EPEVTQTPSHQVTQMGQEVILRCVPISNHLYFYWYRQILGQKVEFLVSFYNNEISEKSEIFDDQFSVERPDGSNFTLKIRSTKLEDSAMYFCASSEAKTGVETQYFGPGTRLLVL.

This chain connects TRBV5-6 to TRBJ1-6; weak D call: TRBD1 (6 bases). Trimming stripped 6 bases from V and 8 bases from J, with 15 bases between. Looked up from germline, CDR1 is SGHDT and CDR2 is YYEEEE. This CDR3 has 14 residues. Here the CDR3 reads CASTHPGGHSPLHF. In nucleotides, the CDR3 is TGTGCCAGCACCCACCCTGGGGGCCATTCACCCCTCCACTTT.

V usage is TRBV2 and J usage is TRBJ1-2; maybe TRBD1 (5 bases). Trimming shortened V by 7 bases and J by 4 bases, and 16 bases separated the two germline ends. The CDR3 runs 14 residues. Germline CDR1 and CDR2: SNHLY and FYNNEI. The CDR3 reads CASTQMTDRYGYTF. CDR3 DNA: TGTGCCAGCACCCAAATGACAGATCGCTATGGCTACACCTTC.

This chain links TRBV10-3 with TRBJ1-6; the D is unclear. This CDR3 is built from 13 residues. Germline CDR1 and CDR2: ENHRY and SYGVKD. V gave up 0 bases and J gave up 10 bases, with 7 bases separating them. CDR3 nucleotide sequence: TGTGCCATCAGTGAGTCGGCGGGATCACCCCTCCACTTT. Protein product: CAISESAGSPLHF.

This sequence joins TRBV24-1 and TRBJ2-1, with TRBD1 matching 10 bases. Germline V gives CDR1 KGHDR, CDR2 SFDVKD. The CDR3 covers 16 residues. The V and J ends lost 3 bases and 6 bases, in that order; junction bases with no gene match: 7. The CDR3 protein is CATSDRDRGTFNEQFF. The CDR3 nucleotides are TGTGCCACCAGTGATCGGGACAGGGGTACCTTCAATGAGCAGTTCTTC.

The chain recombines TRBV21-1 with TRBJ2-7; TRBD2 reflects the table's D call only, with no check against the DNA. TRBV21-1 constitutes a pseudogene. The CDR3 loop spans 15 amino acids. CDR3 in amino acids: CASSLRGSSPYEQYF. CDR3 bases: TGTGCCAGCAGCCTCCGGGGGTCCTCACCCTACGAGCAGTACTTC.

The chain combines TRBV24-1 with TRBJ2-1, with D perhaps matching TRBD2 (6 bases). Germline V gene lookup returns CDR1 KGHDR and CDR2 SFDVKD. V gave up 8 bases and J gave up 5 bases, with 12 bases separating them. The CDR3 is 13 residues long. DNA for the CDR3: TGTGCCACCAAGAGTTGGGAGGACAATGAGCAGTTCTTC. Protein sequence: CATKSWEDNEQFF.